This is a list of T cell receptor beta chains from one sample in a study of OX40 agonist ivuxolimab in advanced cancers. The repertoire was sequenced with immunoSEQ multiplex PCR; TCRdb's copy has only in-frame clones and lacks some. This repertoire shows 50,000 to 70,000 clones, approximately 92% found once; its top ten account for over 11%. The sequencing here drew on CD4+ or CD8+ T cells sorted from blood, taken in a trial of the OX40 agonist ivuxolimab. The receptors here all came from an adult with an advanced solid tumor such as melanoma, head and neck, liver or kidney cancer. CDR3s include the opening cysteine and the closing phenylalanine or tryptophan. The D gene is left open where the match is weak. Some rows mark clone size as missing; the rest say once, few, many or name a class of expanded clone.

v_call	clone_size	d_call	j_call	cdr3_aa	cdr3_nt
TRBV6-1	few	-	TRBJ1-3	CAIIRAVAGGNTIYF	TGTGCCATCATTAGGGCCGTCGCGGGTGGAAACACCATATATTTT
TRBV5-1	-	TRBD1	TRBJ2-1	CASSLAGTEYNEQFF	TGCGCCAGCAGCTTGGCCGGGACAGAATACAATGAGCAGTTCTTC
TRBV14	-	-	TRBJ1-3	CASSQGLSRFFGNTIYF	TGTGCCAGCAGCCAAGGGCTAAGCAGGTTCTTTGGAAACACCATATATTTT
TRBV7-9	-	-	TRBJ2-7	CASGTGRPYEQYF	TGTGCCAGCGGAACCGGCAGGCCCTACGAGCAGTACTTC
TRBV5-1	-	-	TRBJ1-2	CASSRRGGRQPLDYGYTF	TGCGCCAGCAGCCGGAGGGGGGGACGGCAGCCACTAGACTATGGCTACACCTTC
TRBV6-1	-	-	TRBJ2-7	CASVNTPGGNEQYF	TGTGCCAGCGTCAATACTCCCGGGGGAAACGAGCAGTACTTC
TRBV13	-	TRBD2	TRBJ2-3	CASSPRASGESDTQYF	TGTGCCAGCAGCCCCCGTGCTAGCGGGGAGTCAGATACGCAGTATTTT
TRBV5-6	-	TRBD1	TRBJ2-7	CASSFYGLGTDYEQYF	TGTGCCAGCAGCTTTTACGGCCTTGGGACAGACTACGAGCAGTACTTC
TRBV5-4	-	-	TRBJ2-2	CASSSGPRQTANTGELFF	TGTGCCAGCAGCTCCGGGCCAAGACAGACAGCGAACACCGGGGAGCTGTTTTTT
TRBV6-5	medium-sized	-	TRBJ2-7	CASSSRGYEQYF	TGTGCCAGCAGCTCCCGGGGCTACGAGCAGTACTTC
TRBV7-9	-	-	TRBJ2-1	CASSLSWEQFF	TGTGCCAGCAGCCTGAGTTGGGAGCAGTTCTTC
TRBV7-9	-	-	TRBJ2-2	CASSFNSVGTGELFF	TGTGCCAGCAGCTTTAATAGCGTGGGCACCGGGGAGCTGTTTTTT
TRBV19	-	-	TRBJ2-2	CASSRDTGELFF	TGTGCCAGTAGTCGCGACACCGGGGAGCTGTTTTTT
TRBV4-2	-	-	TRBJ2-3	CASSQDLVLSNRGTDTQYF	TGTGCCAGCAGCCAAGATTTGGTTTTGTCAAATCGGGGGACAGATACGCAGTATTTT
TRBV29-1	-	TRBD2	TRBJ2-7	CSVDSGSSYEQYF	TGCAGCGTTGACAGCGGGAGCTCCTACGAGCAGTACTTC
TRBV9	-	TRBD2	TRBJ2-2	CASSVKGSGTMNTGELFF	TGTGCCAGCAGCGTAAAGGGGTCCGGGACTATGAACACCGGGGAGCTGTTTTTT
TRBV27	-	TRBD2	TRBJ2-7	CASSLSWTSKQYF	TGTGCCAGCAGTTTATCGTGGACTAGCAAGCAGTACTTC
TRBV9	-	TRBD2	TRBJ2-3	CASSQASGGGTDTQYF	TGTGCCAGCAGCCAAGCGAGCGGGGGGGGCACAGATACGCAGTATTTT
TRBV4-1	few	TRBD1	TRBJ1-5	CASSGQGLPNPNQPQHF	TGCGCCAGCAGCGGACAGGGCCTCCCGAACCCTAATCAGCCCCAGCATTTT
TRBV12-2	-	-	TRBJ2-5	CASRLVPGAWGETQYF	TGTGCAAGTCGCTTAGTGCCGGGAGCCTGGGGAGAGACCCAGTACTTC
TRBV4-2	-	TRBD2	TRBJ2-2	CASSQSGGAYTGELFF	TGTGCCAGCAGCCAAAGCGGGGGGGCATACACCGGGGAGCTGTTTTTT
TRBV11-2	few	TRBD2	TRBJ2-7	CASSLVASGTYEQYF	TGTGCCAGCAGCTTAGTGGCTAGCGGAACCTACGAGCAGTACTTC
TRBV7-9	-	-	TRBJ2-3	CASSLVGGDTDTQYF	TGTGCCAGCAGCTTAGTTGGGGGAGACACAGATACGCAGTATTTT
TRBV7-3	once	TRBD2	TRBJ2-3	CASSATPRAGAEDTQYF	TGTGCCAGCAGCGCCACCCCGCGCGCGGGAGCTGAGGATACGCAGTATTTT
TRBV9	-	TRBD2	TRBJ2-7	CASSVDSGVQHF	TGTGCCAGCAGCGTAGACAGCGGGGTACAGCATTTC
TRBV5-1	-	TRBD2	TRBJ2-1	CASSLGGGYDEQFF	TGCGCCAGCAGCTTGGGCGGGGGGTACGATGAGCAGTTCTTC
TRBV6-5	once	TRBD1	TRBJ1-2	CASRYRDSLIYGYTF	TGTGCCAGCAGATACCGGGACAGCCTAATCTATGGCTACACCTTC